A selection of T cell receptor beta chains follows, all from one sample in a study of shared clonotypes between healthy human individuals. The data were produced by immunoSEQ multiplex PCR, yet TCRdb's version contains in-frame clones alone and is incomplete. The sample yields around 2.5 million clones, 80% to 95% seen once. Sequencing was performed on naive CD4+ T cells from PBMCs. These receptor sequences come from a man younger than 30 in good health. Some clones in this sample may be carry-over from other donors' samples. Both conserved end residues are part of each CDR3. Each record gives: CDR3 protein, CDR3 DNA, CDR3 length, V gene, J gene, clone size, D gene. The D gene is left open where the match is weak. A row's size may be missing; if present it is once, few, many or a size class.

CDR3: CASREGPAKNIQYF
DNA: TGTGCCAGCAGGGAGGGGCCAGCCAAAAACATTCAGTACTTC
length: 14
V: TRBV6-5
J: TRBJ2-4
size: NA
D: NA

CDR3: CASSYGQGRNTIYF
DNA: TGTGCCAGCAGTTACGGTCAGGGGAGAAACACCATATATTTT
length: 14
V: TRBV6-5
J: TRBJ1-3
size: NA
D: NA

CDR3: CASHPGARTDTQYF
DNA: TGTGCCAGTCACCCGGGGGCTCGCACAGATACGCAGTATTTT
length: 14
V: TRBV19
J: TRBJ2-3
size: NA
D: NA

CDR3: CASSLFSVSGANVLTF
DNA: TGTGCCAGCAGCTTATTCAGCGTCTCTGGGGCCAACGTCCTGACTTTC
length: 16
V: TRBV11-2
J: TRBJ2-6
size: NA
D: NA

CDR3: CASSSGAWSNEQYF
DNA: TGTGCCAGCAGCTCCGGGGCGTGGAGTAATGAGCAGTACTTC
length: 14
V: TRBV5-6
J: TRBJ2-7
size: NA
D: NA

CDR3: CASSGRGNNEQFF
DNA: TGTGCCAGCAGCGGTAGGGGAAACAATGAGCAGTTCTTC
length: 13
V: TRBV14
J: TRBJ2-1
size: NA
D: NA

CDR3: CASSFIYGDTEAFF
DNA: TGTGCCAGCAGCTTCATATACGGGGACACTGAAGCTTTCTTT
length: 14
V: TRBV5-4
J: TRBJ1-1
size: once
D: NA

CDR3: CASSPGGTEQYF
DNA: TGTGCCAGCAGTCCCGGGGGGACCGAGCAGTACTTC
length: 12
V: TRBV6-6
J: TRBJ2-7
size: NA
D: TRBD2

CDR3: CASSQDLLTGGNTEAFF
DNA: TGTGCCAGCAGCCAAGATTTACTTACAGGGGGGAACACTGAAGCTTTCTTT
length: 17
V: TRBV14
J: TRBJ1-1
size: NA
D: TRBD1

CDR3: CASSSSSYEQYF
DNA: TGTGCCAGCAGCTCATCAAGCTACGAGCAGTACTTC
length: 12
V: TRBV7-9
J: TRBJ2-7
size: NA
D: NA

CDR3: CASSLWAQLRDEQYF
DNA: TGTGCCAGCAGTTTATGGGCTCAACTTCGGGACGAGCAGTACTTC
length: 15
V: TRBV28
J: TRBJ2-7
size: NA
D: NA